This TCR beta chain is drawn from a study of T cells in Graves' hyperthyroidism and ophthalmopathy. Authors of the study amplified TCR beta CDR3 regions from RNA transcripts. With the HTBI primer set, the TCR CDR3 went through a first round of RT-PCR. TCRdb re-called the multiplex PCR reads through MiXCR, storing one row per CDR3 protein. The sample lists hundreds of thousands of distinct CDR3 sequences, over 35% occurring once. Germline CDR1 and CDR2: LGHNA and YSLEER. The ends were cut back, 4 bases at V and 0 bases at J, with 16 bases in the middle. The length of the CDR3 is 18 residues. Study conclusions and caveats: Ophthalmopathy stood apart from stable hyperthyroidism in a 13 V-J model.

Concerning this clonotype itself: Its matching antigen is unknown.

Patients between 18 and 65 years old had hyperthyroidism, newly diagnosed and lasting under 2 months. Diagnoses rested on clinical symptoms, serum thyroxine and TRAb, thyroid ultrasound and orbital computed tomography. The rearrangement links TRBV4-3 to TRBJ2-6; D is unresolved. This TCR derives from a woman aged 40 to 50 with Graves' hyperthyroidism. Sequencing was done on a sample of blood. This chain's CDR3 is CASSPGLLSGSGANVLTF. The CDR3 nucleotides are TGCGCCAGCAGCCCAGGTTTATTATCGGGCTCTGGGGCCAACGTCCTGACTTTC.